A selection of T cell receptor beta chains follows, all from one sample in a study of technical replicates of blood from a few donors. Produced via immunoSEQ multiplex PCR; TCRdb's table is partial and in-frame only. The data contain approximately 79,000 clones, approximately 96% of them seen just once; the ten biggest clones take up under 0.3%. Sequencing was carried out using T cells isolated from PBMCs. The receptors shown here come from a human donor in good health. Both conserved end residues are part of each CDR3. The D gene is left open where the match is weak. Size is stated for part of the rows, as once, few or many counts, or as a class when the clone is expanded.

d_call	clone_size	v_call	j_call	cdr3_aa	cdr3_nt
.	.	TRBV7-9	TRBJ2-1	CASSASSASSYNEQFF	TGTGCCAGCAGCGCATCTAGCGCGAGCTCCTACAATGAGCAGTTCTTC
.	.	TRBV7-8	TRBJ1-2	CASSPVVGQGAGNTF	.
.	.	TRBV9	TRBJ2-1	CASSVGGPNEQFF	TGTGCCAGCAGCGTAGGGGGCCCCAATGAGCAGTTCTTC
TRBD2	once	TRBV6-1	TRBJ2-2	CASRELLAGAGELFF	TGTGCCAGCAGGGAATTACTAGCGGGGGCCGGGGAGCTGTTTTTT
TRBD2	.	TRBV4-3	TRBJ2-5	CASSQEREPAATPKYF	TGCGCCAGCAGCCAAGAGCGGGAGCCCGCGGCGACTCCTAAGTACTTC
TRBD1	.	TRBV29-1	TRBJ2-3	CSVGTGSTDTQYF	TGCAGCGTTGGGACAGGTAGCACAGATACGCAGTATTTT
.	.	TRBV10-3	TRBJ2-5	CAIGVGGAGETQYF	TGTGCCATCGGGGTCGGGGGAGCGGGAGAGACCCAGTACTTC
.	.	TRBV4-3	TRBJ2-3	CASSPALADTQYF	TGCGCCAGCAGCCCAGCGCTAGCAGATACGCAGTATTTT
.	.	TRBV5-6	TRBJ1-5	CASSLSGRDNQPQHF	TGTGCCAGCAGCTTGTCAGGGAGGGACAATCAGCCCCAGCATTTT
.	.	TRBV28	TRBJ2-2	CASLRGTGELFF	TGTGCCAGTCTCAGGGGCACCGGGGAGCTGTTTTTT
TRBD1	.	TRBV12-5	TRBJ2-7	CASGLEGAYEQYF	TGTGCTAGTGGTTTAGAGGGGGCTTACGAGCAGTACTTC
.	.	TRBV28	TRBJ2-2	CASRRLVGELFF	TGTGCCAGCAGGAGGTTGGTCGGGGAGCTGTTTTTT
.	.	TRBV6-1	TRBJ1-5	CASSATGLSNQPQHF	TGTGCCAGCAGCGCAACAGGGCTTAGCAATCAGCCCCAGCATTTT
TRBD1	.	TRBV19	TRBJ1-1	CASSPPRTGGLAEAFF	TGTGCCAGTAGTCCCCCCCGGACAGGGGGTTTGGCTGAAGCTTTCTTT
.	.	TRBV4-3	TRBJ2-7	CASSQVASSYEQYF	TGCGCCAGCAGCCAAGTCGCGAGCTCCTACGAGCAGTACTTC
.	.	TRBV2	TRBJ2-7	CASRDHLGVYEQYF	TGTGCCAGCAGGGACCACCTAGGGGTATACGAGCAGTACTTC
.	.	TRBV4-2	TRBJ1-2	CASSHDRTYGYTF	TGTGCCAGCAGCCACGACAGGACTTATGGCTACACCTTC
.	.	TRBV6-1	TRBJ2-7	CASPSRLKIYEQYF	TGTGCCAGCCCCTCCAGATTAAAAATCTACGAGCAGTACTTC
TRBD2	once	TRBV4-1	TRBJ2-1	CASSLGLADYNEQFF	TGCGCCAGCAGCCTGGGACTAGCAGACTACAATGAGCAGTTCTTC
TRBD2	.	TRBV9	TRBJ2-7	CASSVVRGGEQYF	TGTGCCAGCAGCGTAGTCCGGGGGGGCGAGCAGTACTTC
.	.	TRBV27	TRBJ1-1	CASSRSSRLGTEAFF	TGTGCCAGCAGCCGGAGCAGTCGGTTAGGAACTGAAGCTTTCTTT
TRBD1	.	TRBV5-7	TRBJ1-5	CASSYSQGASNQPQHF	TGTGCCAGCAGCTACTCGCAGGGGGCTAGCAATCAGCCCCAGCATTTT
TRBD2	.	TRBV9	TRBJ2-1	CASSVAASGRASNEQFF	TGTGCCAGCAGCGTAGCGGCTAGCGGGAGGGCTTCCAATGAGCAGTTCTTC
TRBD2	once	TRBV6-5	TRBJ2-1	CASSYSPSGTGTEQFF	TGTGCCAGCAGTTACTCCCCTAGCGGGACTGGTACTGAGCAGTTCTTC
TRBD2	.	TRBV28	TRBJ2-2	CASSFRLAGNPGELFF	TGTGCCAGCAGTTTCCGTCTAGCGGGAAACCCCGGGGAGCTGTTTTTT
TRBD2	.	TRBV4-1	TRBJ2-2	CASSQVGVLAGVANTGELFF	TGCGCCAGCAGCCAAGTGGGAGTTCTAGCGGGAGTTGCGAACACCGGGGAGCTGTTTTTT
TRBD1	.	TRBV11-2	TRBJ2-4	CASSPTGDIQYF	TGTGCCAGCAGCCCAACAGGGGATATTCAGTACTTC
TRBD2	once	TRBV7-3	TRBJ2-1	CASSELAGHYNEQFF	TGTGCCAGCAGCGAACTAGCGGGCCACTACAATGAGCAGTTCTTC